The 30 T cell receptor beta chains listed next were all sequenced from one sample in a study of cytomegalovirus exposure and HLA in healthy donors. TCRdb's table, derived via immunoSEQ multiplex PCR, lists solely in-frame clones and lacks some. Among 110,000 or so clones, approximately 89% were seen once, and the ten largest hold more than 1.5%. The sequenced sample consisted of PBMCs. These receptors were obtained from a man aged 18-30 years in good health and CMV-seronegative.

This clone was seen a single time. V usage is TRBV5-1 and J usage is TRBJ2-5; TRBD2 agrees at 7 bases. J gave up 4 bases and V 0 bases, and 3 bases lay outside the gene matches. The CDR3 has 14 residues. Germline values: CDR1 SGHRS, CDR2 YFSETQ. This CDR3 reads CASSLGGLGETQYF. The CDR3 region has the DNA TGCGCCAGCAGCTTGGGAGGACTAGGAGAGACCCAGTACTTC.

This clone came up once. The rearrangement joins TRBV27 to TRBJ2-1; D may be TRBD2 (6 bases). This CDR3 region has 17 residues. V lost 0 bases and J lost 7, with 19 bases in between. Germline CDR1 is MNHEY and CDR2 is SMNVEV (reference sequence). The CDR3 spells CASSLSSYRLVKNEQFF. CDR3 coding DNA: TGTGCCAGCAGTTTATCGAGTTACAGACTAGTTAAGAATGAGCAGTTCTTC.

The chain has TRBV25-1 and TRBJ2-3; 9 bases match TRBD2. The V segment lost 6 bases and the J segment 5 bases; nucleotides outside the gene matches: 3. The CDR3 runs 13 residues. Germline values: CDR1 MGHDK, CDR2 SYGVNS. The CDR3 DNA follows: TGTGCCAGCAGGGGACTAGCCGAAGATACGCAGTATTTT. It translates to CASRGLAEDTQYF. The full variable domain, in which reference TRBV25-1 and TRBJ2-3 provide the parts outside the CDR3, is EADIYQTPRYLVIGTGKKITLECSQTMGHDKMYWYQQDPGMELHLIHYSYGVNSTEKGDLSSESTVSRIRTEHFPLTLESARPSHTSQYLCASRGLAEDTQYFGPGTRLTVL.

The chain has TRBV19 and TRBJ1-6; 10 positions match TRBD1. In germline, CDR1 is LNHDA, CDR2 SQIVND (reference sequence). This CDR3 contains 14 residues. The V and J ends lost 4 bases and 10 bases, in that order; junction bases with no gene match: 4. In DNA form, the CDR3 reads TGTGCCAGTAGTACCTGGGACAGGGGCTCACCCCTCCACTTT. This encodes CASSTWDRGSPLHF.

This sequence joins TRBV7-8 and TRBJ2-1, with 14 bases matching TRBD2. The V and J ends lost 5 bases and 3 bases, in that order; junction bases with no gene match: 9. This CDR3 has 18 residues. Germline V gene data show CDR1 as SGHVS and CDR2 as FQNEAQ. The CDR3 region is CASSPETSGRVYYNEQFF. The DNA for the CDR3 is TGTGCCAGCAGCCCAGAGACTAGCGGGAGGGTCTACTACAATGAGCAGTTCTTC. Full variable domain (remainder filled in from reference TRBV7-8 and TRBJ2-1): GAGVSQSPRYKVAKRGQDVALRCDPISGHVSLFWYQQALGQGPEFLTYFQNEAQLDKSGLPSDRFFAERPEGSVSTLKIQRTQQEDSAVYLCASSPETSGRVYYNEQFFGPGTRLTVL.

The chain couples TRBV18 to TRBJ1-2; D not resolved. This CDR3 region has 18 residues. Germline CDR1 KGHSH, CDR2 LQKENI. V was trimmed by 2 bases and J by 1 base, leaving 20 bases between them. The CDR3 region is CASSPYLSFLAVNYGYTF. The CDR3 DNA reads TGTGCCAGCTCACCATATTTGTCGTTCTTGGCCGTTAACTATGGCTACACCTTC.

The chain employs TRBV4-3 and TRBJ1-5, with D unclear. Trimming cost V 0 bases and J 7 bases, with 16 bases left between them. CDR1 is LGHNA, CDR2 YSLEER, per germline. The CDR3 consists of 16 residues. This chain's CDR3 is CASSQDVWVSGQPQHF. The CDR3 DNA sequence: TGCGCCAGCAGCCAAGATGTGTGGGTTTCAGGACAGCCCCAGCATTTT.

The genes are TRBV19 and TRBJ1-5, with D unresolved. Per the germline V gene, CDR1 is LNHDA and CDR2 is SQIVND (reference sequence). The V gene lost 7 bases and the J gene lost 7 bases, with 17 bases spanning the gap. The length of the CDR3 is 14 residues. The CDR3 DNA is TGTGCCAGTAAAACGACGGGAGAGCGGCAGCCCCAGCATTTT. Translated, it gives CASKTTGERQPQHF.

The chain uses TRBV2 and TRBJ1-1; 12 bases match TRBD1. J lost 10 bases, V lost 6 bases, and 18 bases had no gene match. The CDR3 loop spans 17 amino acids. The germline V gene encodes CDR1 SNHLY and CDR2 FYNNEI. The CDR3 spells CASRKSGQGATGLGAFF. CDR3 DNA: TGTGCCAGCAGAAAGTCGGGACAGGGGGCGACAGGGTTGGGAGCTTTCTTT.

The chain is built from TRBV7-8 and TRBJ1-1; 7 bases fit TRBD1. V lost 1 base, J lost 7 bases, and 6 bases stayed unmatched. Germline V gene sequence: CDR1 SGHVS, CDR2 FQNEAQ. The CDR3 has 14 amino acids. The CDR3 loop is CASSLVGTVNEAFF. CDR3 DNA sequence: TGTGCCAGCAGCTTAGTAGGGACAGTAAATGAAGCTTTCTTT.

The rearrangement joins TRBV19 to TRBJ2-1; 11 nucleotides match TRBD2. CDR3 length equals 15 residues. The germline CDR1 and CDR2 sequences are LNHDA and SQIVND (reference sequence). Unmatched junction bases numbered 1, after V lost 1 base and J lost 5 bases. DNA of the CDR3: TGTGCCAGTAGTATAGTGGGACTAGCGGACAATGAGCAGTTCTTC. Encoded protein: CASSIVGLADNEQFF.

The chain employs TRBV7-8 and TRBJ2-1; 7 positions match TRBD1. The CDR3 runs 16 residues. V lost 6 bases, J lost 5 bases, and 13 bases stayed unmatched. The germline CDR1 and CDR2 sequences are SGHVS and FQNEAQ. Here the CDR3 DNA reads TGTGCCAGCAGTCACTCTTCAGGGGGAAATGACAATGAGCAGTTCTTC. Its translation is CASSHSSGGNDNEQFF.

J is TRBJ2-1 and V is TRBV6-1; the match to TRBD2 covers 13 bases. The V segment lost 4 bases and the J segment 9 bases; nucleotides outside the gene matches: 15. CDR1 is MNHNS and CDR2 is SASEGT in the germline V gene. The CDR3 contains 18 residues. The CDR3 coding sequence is TGTGCCAGCAGTGGGCGCCGATCCGGGACTAGCGGGAAGGGTGAGCAGTTCTTC. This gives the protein CASSGRRSGTSGKGEQFF.

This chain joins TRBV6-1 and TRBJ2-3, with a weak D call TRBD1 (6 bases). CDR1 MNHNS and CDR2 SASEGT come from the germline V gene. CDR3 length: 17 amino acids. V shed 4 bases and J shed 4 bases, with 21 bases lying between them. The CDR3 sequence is CASSAGRQVFGPDTQYF. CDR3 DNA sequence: TGTGCCAGCAGTGCGGGGCGACAGGTTTTCGGGCCAGATACGCAGTATTTT.

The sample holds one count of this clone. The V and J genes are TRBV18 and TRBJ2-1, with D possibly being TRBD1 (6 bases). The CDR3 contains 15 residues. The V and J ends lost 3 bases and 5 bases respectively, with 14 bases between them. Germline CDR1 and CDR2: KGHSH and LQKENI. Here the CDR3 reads CASSPRQASDNEQFF. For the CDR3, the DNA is TGTGCCAGCTCACCCCGACAGGCTTCCGACAATGAGCAGTTCTTC.

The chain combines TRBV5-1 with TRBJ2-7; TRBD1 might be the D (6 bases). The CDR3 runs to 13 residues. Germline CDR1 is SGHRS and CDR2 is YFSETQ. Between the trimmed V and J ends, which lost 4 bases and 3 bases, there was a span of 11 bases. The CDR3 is CASSPPGDYEQYF. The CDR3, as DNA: TGCGCCAGCAGCCCGCCAGGGGACTACGAGCAGTACTTC.

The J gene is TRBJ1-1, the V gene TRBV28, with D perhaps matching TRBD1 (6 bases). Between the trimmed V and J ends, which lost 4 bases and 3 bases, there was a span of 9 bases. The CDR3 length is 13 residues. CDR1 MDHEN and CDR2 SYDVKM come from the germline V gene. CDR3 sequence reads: CASSYRVDTEAFF. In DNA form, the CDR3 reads TGTGCCAGCAGTTACAGGGTGGACACTGAAGCTTTCTTT. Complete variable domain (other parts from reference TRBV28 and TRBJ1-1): DVKVTQSSRYLVKRTGEKVFLECVQDMDHENMFWYRQDPGLGLRLIYFSYDVKMKEKGDIPEGYSVSREKKERFSLILESASTNQTSMYLCASSYRVDTEAFFGQGTRLTVV.

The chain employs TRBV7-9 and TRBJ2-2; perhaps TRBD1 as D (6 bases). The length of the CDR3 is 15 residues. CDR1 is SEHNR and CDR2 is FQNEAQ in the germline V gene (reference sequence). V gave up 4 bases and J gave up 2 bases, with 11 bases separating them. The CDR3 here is CASSSKGGNTGELFF. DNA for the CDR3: TGTGCCAGCAGCTCAAAAGGGGGAAACACCGGGGAGCTGTTTTTT. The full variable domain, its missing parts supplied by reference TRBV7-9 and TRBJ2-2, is DTGVSQNPRHKITKRGQNVTFRCDPISEHNRLYWYRQTLGQGPEFLTYFQNEAQLEKSRLLSDRFSAERPKGSFSTLEIQRTEQGDSAMYLCASSSKGGNTGELFFGEGSRLTVL.

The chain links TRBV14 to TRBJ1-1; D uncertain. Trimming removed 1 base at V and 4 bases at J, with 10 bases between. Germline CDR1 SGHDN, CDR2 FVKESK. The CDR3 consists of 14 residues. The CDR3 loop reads CASSQAGGSTEAFF. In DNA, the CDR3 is TGTGCCAGCAGCCAAGCCGGAGGGAGCACTGAAGCTTTCTTT. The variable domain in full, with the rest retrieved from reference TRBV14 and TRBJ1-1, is EAGVTQFPSHSVIEKGQTVTLRCDPISGHDNLYWYRRVMGKEIKFLLHFVKESKQDESGMPNNRFLAERTGGTYSTLKVQPAELEDSGVYFCASSQAGGSTEAFFGQGTRLTVV.

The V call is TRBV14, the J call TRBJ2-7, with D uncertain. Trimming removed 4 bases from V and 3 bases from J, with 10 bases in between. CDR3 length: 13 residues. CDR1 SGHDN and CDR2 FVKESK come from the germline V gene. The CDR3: CASSRKSDYEQYF. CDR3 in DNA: TGTGCCAGCAGCCGAAAGAGTGACTACGAGCAGTACTTC.

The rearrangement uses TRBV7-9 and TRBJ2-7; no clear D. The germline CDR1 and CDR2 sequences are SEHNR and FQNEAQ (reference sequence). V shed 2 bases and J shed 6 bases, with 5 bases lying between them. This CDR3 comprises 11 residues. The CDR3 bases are TGTGCCAGCAGCTTATCGGTCGAGCAGTACTTC. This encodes CASSLSVEQYF.

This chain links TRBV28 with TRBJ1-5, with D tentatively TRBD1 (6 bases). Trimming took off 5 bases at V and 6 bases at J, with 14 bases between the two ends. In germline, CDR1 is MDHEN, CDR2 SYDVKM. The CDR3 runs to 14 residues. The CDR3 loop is CASSPQGSGQPQHF. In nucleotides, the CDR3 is TGTGCCAGCAGTCCACAGGGTTCCGGTCAGCCCCAGCATTTT.

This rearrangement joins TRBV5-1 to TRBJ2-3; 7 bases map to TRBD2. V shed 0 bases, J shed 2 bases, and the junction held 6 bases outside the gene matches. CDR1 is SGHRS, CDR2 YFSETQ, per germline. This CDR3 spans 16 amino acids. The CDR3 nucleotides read TGCGCCAGCAGCTTGGCCGCGGGAGCCGACACAGATACGCAGTATTTT. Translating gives CASSLAAGADTDTQYF.

CDR3 nucleotide sequence: TGCGCCAGCAGCCTCCCTGCGGGGAATGGTTACGAGCAGTACTTC. As protein: CASSLPAGNGYEQYF. The J gene is TRBJ2-7, the V gene TRBV4-1, with D perhaps matching TRBD2 (6 bases). Trimming left V 4 bases short and J 4 bases short, with 17 bases between. CDR3 length equals 15 residues. The germline V gene encodes CDR1 MGHRA and CDR2 YSYEKL.

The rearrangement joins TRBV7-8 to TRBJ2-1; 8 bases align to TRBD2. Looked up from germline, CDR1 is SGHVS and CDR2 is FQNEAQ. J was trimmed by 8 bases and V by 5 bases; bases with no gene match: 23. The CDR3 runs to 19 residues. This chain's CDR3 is CASSPEATGLLAGRDEQFF. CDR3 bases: TGTGCCAGCAGCCCGGAAGCGACAGGTCTCCTAGCGGGTAGGGATGAGCAGTTCTTC.

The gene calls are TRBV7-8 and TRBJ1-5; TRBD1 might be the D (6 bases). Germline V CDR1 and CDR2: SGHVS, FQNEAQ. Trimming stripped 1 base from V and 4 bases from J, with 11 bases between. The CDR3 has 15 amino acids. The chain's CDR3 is CASSLDNRANQPQHF. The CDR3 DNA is TGTGCCAGCAGCTTAGATAACAGGGCTAATCAGCCCCAGCATTTT. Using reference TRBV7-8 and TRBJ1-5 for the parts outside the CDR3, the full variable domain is GAGVSQSPRYKVAKRGQDVALRCDPISGHVSLFWYQQALGQGPEFLTYFQNEAQLDKSGLPSDRFFAERPEGSVSTLKIQRTQQEDSAVYLCASSLDNRANQPQHFGDGTRLSIL.

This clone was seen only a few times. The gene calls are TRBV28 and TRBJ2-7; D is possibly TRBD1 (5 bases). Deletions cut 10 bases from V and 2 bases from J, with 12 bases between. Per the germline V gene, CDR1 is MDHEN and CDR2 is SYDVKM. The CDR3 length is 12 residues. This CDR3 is CAIGVPTYEQYF. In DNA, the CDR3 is TGTGCCATAGGGGTCCCAACCTACGAGCAGTACTTC.

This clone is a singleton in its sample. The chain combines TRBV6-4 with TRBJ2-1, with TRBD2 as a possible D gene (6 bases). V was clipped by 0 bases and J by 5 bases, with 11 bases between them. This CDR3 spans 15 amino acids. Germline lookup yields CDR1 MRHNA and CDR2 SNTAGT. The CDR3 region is CASSDSRGGNNEQFF. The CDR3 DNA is TGTGCCAGCAGTGACTCTCGCGGAGGGAACAATGAGCAGTTCTTC.

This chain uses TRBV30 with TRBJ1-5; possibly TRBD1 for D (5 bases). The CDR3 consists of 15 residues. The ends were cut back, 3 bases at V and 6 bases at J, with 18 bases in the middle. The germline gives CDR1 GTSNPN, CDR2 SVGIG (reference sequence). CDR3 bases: TGTGCCTGGAGGCCGGCGGGAGGGGCTGTTCAGCCCCAGCATTTT. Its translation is CAWRPAGGAVQPQHF.

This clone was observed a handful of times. CDR3 DNA sequence: TGTGCCAGCAGATCACGCGGCGGGACGACGAGGGAGCAGTACTTC. Protein product: CASRSRGGTTREQYF. The gene calls are TRBV13 and TRBJ2-7, with a weak D call TRBD2 (6 bases). The CDR3 sequence is 15 residues long. The germline CDR1 and CDR2 sequences are PRHDT and FYEKMQ (reference sequence). Trimming pared 6 bases from V and 7 bases from J, leaving 22 bases between.